Listed here is a single TCR beta chain. Its cognate antigen is unknown. The read stops 3 residues short of the end of the CDR3; the missing end is completed from the germline J gene. The record originates from a study of T cells in women clearing cervical HPV infection. This table comes from immunoSEQ multiplex PCR, and its TCRdb copy is limited to in-frame clones, with some not included. The sample includes about 24,000 clones. The CDR3 covers 14 residues. Looked up from germline, CDR1 is SGHRS and CDR2 is YFSETQ. Study-wide findings and caveats: Associations may precede or follow infection; HPV-specific or memory T cells were not isolated. Cases and controls were distinguished at AUC 0.83 by richness and V genes.

Dot-blot hybridization genotyped cervical HPV amplified with MY09/MY11 PCR. This receptor was identified in a woman between 18 and 70 years old with a cervical HPV16 infection that either progressed to CIN3+ or cleared (not recorded which). Input material: blood buffy coat. The chain has TRBV5-1 and TRBJ1-2; weak D call: TRBD1 (5 bases). CDR3 sequence reads: CASSFTGVGETYTF. The CDR3 DNA, read in part, is TGCGCCAGCAGCTTTACGGGGGTAGGGGAGACC.